The rows below give T cell receptor beta chains drawn from one sample of a study of T cells after posttransplantation cyclophosphamide. Profiling relied on immunoSEQ multiplex PCR, and the TCRdb table lists in-frame clones only, not all of them. The table includes about 36,000 clones, around 80% detected once. Sample: CD4+ T cells sorted from blood, taken 1,900 to 2,000 days after a stem cell transplant with posttransplant cyclophosphamide. These receptors originate from a female patient aged 40-49 years who received an allogeneic stem cell transplant from a related donor, was CMV-positive, and had no GVHD. Some T cells may originate from the graft donor. The CDR3 runs from the conserved cysteine through the conserved F or W. The D gene is left open where the match is weak. For some rows the clone size is stated as once, few or many, or as a class when expanded; others skip it.

d_call,v_call,j_call,clone_size,cdr3_aa,cdr3_nt
-,TRBV5-4,TRBJ1-1,once,CASSPVIPDTEAFF,TGTGCCAGCAGCCCCGTAATCCCCGACACTGAAGCTTTCTTT
-,TRBV5-1,TRBJ1-1,-,CASSLGTRQNTEAFF,TGCGCCAGCAGCTTGGGTACTAGACAGAACACTGAAGCTTTCTTT
-,TRBV19,TRBJ1-2,few,CASSHRAPGYTF,TGTGCCAGTAGCCACAGGGCCCCTGGCTACACCTTC
-,TRBV2,TRBJ1-5,-,CASSPYENQPQHF,TGTGCCAGCAGTCCGTATGAGAATCAGCCCCAGCATTTT
TRBD1,TRBV7-2,TRBJ2-7,-,CASSLTGPYEQYF,TGTGCCAGCAGCTTGACAGGGCCCTACGAGCAGTACTTC
-,TRBV7-9,TRBJ1-5,once,CASSLGQNQPQHF,TGTGCCAGCAGCTTAGGTCAGAATCAGCCCCAGCATTTT
-,TRBV7-9,TRBJ1-2,-,CASSLASVDYGYTF,TGTGCCAGCAGCTTAGCGTCAGTGGACTATGGCTACACCTTC
-,TRBV27,TRBJ1-1,-,CASSLPGGALNTEDFF,TGTGCCAGCAGTTTACCTGGGGGGGCCTTGAACACTGAAGATTTCTTT
-,TRBV2,TRBJ2-5,-,CASSYISTGSVQETQYF,TGTGCCAGCAGTTATATATCGACAGGTTCCGTCCAAGAGACCCAGTACTTC
TRBD1,TRBV7-8,TRBJ1-4,-,CASRITGDEKLFF,TGTGCCAGCAGGATTACAGGGGACGAAAAACTGTTTTTT
-,TRBV7-9,TRBJ1-4,-,CASSIQRTNEKLFF,TGTGCCAGCAGCATACAGCGGACTAATGAAAAACTGTTTTTT
-,TRBV28,TRBJ1-4,-,CASRSGWANEKLFF,TGTGCCAGCCGGTCGGGGTGGGCTAATGAAAAACTGTTTTTT
-,TRBV27,TRBJ2-7,-,CASSFGFTYEQYF,TGTGCCAGCAGTTTCGGGTTTACCTACGAGCAGTACTTC
-,TRBV6-8,TRBJ1-2,-,CASRETGYGYTF,TGTGCCAGCAGAGAGACAGGCTATGGCTACACCTTC
-,TRBV5-4,TRBJ2-5,-,CASSLGGASDETQYF,TGTGCCAGCAGCTTGGGGGGCGCGAGTGACGAGACCCAGTACTTC
-,TRBV7-9,TRBJ1-1,-,CASSLGPQGPRSEAFF,TGTGCCAGCAGCTTAGGCCCACAGGGACCCCGCTCTGAAGCTTTCTTT
TRBD2,TRBV19,TRBJ2-3,-,CASSPRLAGISDTQYF,TGTGCCAGTAGTCCCAGACTAGCGGGGATTTCAGATACGCAGTATTTT
TRBD1,TRBV4-3,TRBJ2-2,-,CASSHEGQGRHTGELFF,TGCGCCAGCAGCCATGAGGGACAGGGAAGACACACCGGGGAGCTGTTTTTT
-,TRBV2,TRBJ2-3,-,CASSEGRSTDTQYF,TGTGCCAGCAGTGAGGGGAGAAGCACAGATACGCAGTATTTT
TRBD1,TRBV18,TRBJ2-7,-,CASSLGPGQSYEQYF,TGTGCCAGCTCACTGGGGCCGGGACAGTCCTACGAGCAGTACTTC
TRBD1,TRBV11-1,TRBJ2-7,few,CASSPQGASSYEQYF,TGTGCCAGCAGCCCACAGGGGGCCTCTTCCTACGAGCAGTACTTC
-,TRBV21-1,TRBJ2-3,-,CASSNGTSTDTQYF,TGTGCCAGCAGCAACGGGACTAGCACAGATACGCAGTATTTT
-,TRBV6-5,TRBJ1-5,-,CASSYGRGQPQHF,TGTGCCAGCAGTTACGGCAGGGGTCAGCCCCAGCATTTT
-,TRBV5-1,TRBJ1-4,once,CASSLVGSGEKLFF,TGCGCCAGCAGCTTGGTCGGGTCGGGTGAAAAACTGTTTTTT
TRBD1,TRBV5-4,TRBJ2-7,once,CASSLVAGGHYEQYF,TGTGCCAGCAGCTTGGTGGCAGGGGGTCACTACGAGCAGTACTTC
-,TRBV7-2,TRBJ1-6,-,CASSLWQGGSYNSPLHF,TGTGCCAGCAGCCTCTGGCAGGGTGGCTCCTATAATTCACCCCTCCACTTT
TRBD1,TRBV28,TRBJ2-3,-,CASSTLGQGVGGGSTDTQYF,TGTGCCAGCAGTACCCTCGGACAGGGGGTTGGTGGGGGGTCCACAGATACGCAGTATTTT
-,TRBV11-1,TRBJ1-3,once,CASSLDRSGNTIYF,TGTGCCAGCAGCTTAGACAGGTCCGGAAACACCATATATTTT
TRBD2,TRBV28,TRBJ2-7,-,CASSKWAGGYEQYF,TGTGCCAGCAGTAAATGGGCGGGGGGTTACGAGCAGTACTTC
TRBD2,TRBV9,TRBJ2-5,few,CASSVGSGVRETQYF,TGTGCCAGCAGCGTCGGCAGCGGGGTTAGGGAGACCCAGTACTTC
TRBD2,TRBV18,TRBJ2-3,-,CASSGTSDTDTQYF,TGTGCCAGCTCAGGGACTAGCGACACAGATACGCAGTATTTT
-,TRBV10-3,TRBJ1-1,-,CAISNTPNTEAFF,TGTGCCATCAGTAATACACCGAACACTGAAGCTTTCTTT
-,TRBV9,TRBJ2-5,-,CASSVSGLETQYF,TGTGCCAGCAGCGTTTCCGGGTTAGAGACCCAGTACTTC
-,TRBV18,TRBJ1-1,-,CASSPWQNTEAFF,TGTGCCAGCTCACCTTGGCAGAACACTGAAGCTTTCTTT
TRBD1,TRBV7-6,TRBJ2-7,-,CASSRTGGREQYF,TGTGCCAGCAGCCGGACAGGGGGTCGGGAGCAGTACTTC
TRBD2,TRBV9,TRBJ2-7,-,CASSTSGLAGGQEQYF,TGTGCCAGCAGCACGTCCGGACTAGCGGGGGGCCAGGAGCAGTACTTC
TRBD1,TRBV7-3,TRBJ2-1,-,CASSEDRAPYNEQFF,TGTGCCAGCAGCGAGGACAGGGCCCCCTACAATGAGCAGTTCTTC
-,TRBV6-5,TRBJ2-1,-,CASSYNSIRRGEQFF,TGTGCCAGCAGTTACAATTCCATTCGACGGGGTGAGCAGTTCTTC
-,TRBV10-3,TRBJ1-3,-,CAISESGPGNTIYF,TGTGCCATCAGTGAGTCGGGCCCAGGAAACACCATATATTTT
-,TRBV19,TRBJ1-2,-,CASSLSDKAYTF,TGTGCCAGTAGTCTCTCTGACAAGGCCTACACCTTC
-,TRBV27,TRBJ2-1,-,CASSLGGAENEQFF,TGTGCCAGCAGTTTAGGTGGGGCCGAAAATGAGCAGTTCTTC
TRBD2,TRBV7-6,TRBJ2-3,-,CASSLALAGLTDTQYF,TGTGCCAGCAGCTTAGCCCTAGCGGGTCTCACAGATACGCAGTATTTT
-,TRBV27,TRBJ2-3,-,CASAPDGRDTDTQYF,TGTGCCAGCGCTCCCGACGGGCGGGACACAGATACGCAGTATTTT
TRBD1,TRBV2,TRBJ2-3,few,CASSTGGNTDTQYF,TGTGCCAGCAGTACAGGGGGGAACACAGATACGCAGTATTTT
-,TRBV6-1,TRBJ1-5,-,CASSETWAGQPQHF,TGTGCCAGCAGCGAAACGTGGGCGGGGCAGCCCCAGCATTTT
-,TRBV19,TRBJ2-1,few,CASRTGPTNEQFF,TGTGCCAGTAGGACAGGTCCTACAAATGAGCAGTTCTTC
-,TRBV25-1,TRBJ2-5,-,CASSEYTGQETQYF,TGTGCCAGCAGTGAATATACGGGGCAAGAGACCCAGTACTTC
-,TRBV7-9,TRBJ1-4,once,CASSLGGTLRGNEKLFF,TGTGCCAGCAGCTTAGGCGGCACTCTTCGGGGTAATGAAAAACTGTTTTTT
TRBD1,TRBV11-2,TRBJ1-4,-,CASSFLSFRDRAEKLFF,TGTGCCAGCAGCTTCCTATCCTTCCGGGACAGGGCTGAAAAACTGTTTTTT
-,TRBV11-3,TRBJ1-2,-,CASSLGGGRGYTF,TGTGCCAGCAGCTTGGGCGGGGGAAGAGGCTACACCTTC
TRBD2,TRBV5-1,TRBJ2-3,few,CASSLFLGGDTQYF,TGCGCCAGCAGCTTGTTCCTGGGGGGGGATACGCAGTATTTT